This T cell receptor (beta chain) stems from a study of T cell responses to AZD1222 COVID-19 vaccine. CDR1 and CDR2 (germline): LNHDA, SQIVND (reference sequence). V lost 3 bases to trimming and J lost 2 bases, with 11 bases between them. The CDR3 spans 15 residues. The table came from immunoSEQ multiplex PCR; TCRdb's copy has only in-frame clones and leaves some out. Of 80,000 or so clones listed, 70% to 80% are singletons. The sequencing used peripheral blood, collected 28 days after the second dose of the MenACWY control vaccine. V is TRBV19 and J is TRBJ1-3; D is undetermined. This receptor was identified in an adult who received the MenACWY meningococcal vaccine as a control. The chain's CDR3 is CASSMAHAPGNTIYF. In DNA form, the CDR3 reads TGTGCCAGTAGTATGGCCCATGCCCCTGGAAACACCATATATTTT. The entire variable domain, with the rest obtained from reference TRBV19 and TRBJ1-3, is as follows: DGGITQSPKYLFRKEGQNVTLSCEQNLNHDAMYWYRQDPGQGLRLIYYSQIVNDFQKGDIAEGYSVSREKKESFPLTVTSAQKNPTAFYLCASSMAHAPGNTIYFGEGSWLTVV.